These 6 T cell receptor beta chains originate from one sample sequenced in a study of cytomegalovirus exposure and HLA in healthy donors. TCRdb keeps only in-frame clones here, not all; method: immunoSEQ multiplex PCR. Among 100,000 to 150,000 clones listed, roughly 90% were seen once. Material for sequencing was PBMCs. The receptors here all came from a man between 25 and 39 years old in good health and CMV-seronegative.

The rearrangement joins TRBV30 to TRBJ1-2; 7 bases are a match to TRBD1. The CDR3 is 14 amino acids. With V trimmed by 6 bases and J by 2 bases, 9 bases remained unmatched. Germline V gives CDR1 GTSNPN, CDR2 SVGIG (reference sequence). The CDR3, as DNA: TGTGCCTGCAACCACGTACAGGGGAACTATGGCTACACCTTC. Translating gives CACNHVQGNYGYTF.

J is TRBJ2-6 and V is TRBV25-1, with 10 bases that match TRBD1. Germline assignment: CDR1 MGHDK and CDR2 SYGVNS. J was trimmed by 2 bases and V by 2 bases; bases with no gene match: 6. The CDR3 has 18 amino acids. The CDR3 DNA reads TGTGCCAGCAGTGAAAGACAGGGGGCGATAGCTGGGGCCAACGTCCTGACTTTC. Its protein is CASSERQGAIAGANVLTF.

The J gene is TRBJ2-7, the V gene TRBV5-1; unclear D gene. V gave up 0 bases and J gave up 3 bases, with 10 bases separating them. Germline CDR1 and CDR2: SGHRS and YFSETQ. The CDR3 spans 14 residues. The CDR3 spells CASSLVGADYEQYF. CDR3 sequence (DNA): TGCGCCAGCAGCTTGGTAGGAGCAGACTACGAGCAGTACTTC.

V and J are TRBV27 and TRBJ1-6; 8 bases align to TRBD1. This CDR3 has 15 residues. Germline V gene sequence: CDR1 MNHEY, CDR2 SMNVEV (reference sequence). With V trimmed by 6 bases and J by 5 bases, 6 bases remained unmatched. CDR3 region: CASSYPGQDNSPLHF. Here the CDR3 DNA reads TGTGCCAGCAGCTACCCGGGACAGGATAATTCACCCCTCCACTTT.

The V call is TRBV28, the J call TRBJ1-1, with D tentatively TRBD1 (5 bases). Germline CDR1 reads MDHEN; CDR2 reads SYDVKM. The V end was cut by 1 base, the J end by 1 base, with 16 bases between. This CDR3 spans 17 amino acids. In nucleotides, the CDR3 is TGTGCCAGCAGTTTATCTGAGTGGAGTCAGGGGAACACTGAAGCTTTCTTT. Translation gives CASSLSEWSQGNTEAFF.

The CDR3 sequence is CSASGRLYNEQFF. CDR3 bases: TGCAGCGCTAGCGGGAGATTGTACAATGAGCAGTTCTTC. The chain carries TRBV29-1 and TRBJ2-1, with 10 positions matching TRBD2. In germline, CDR1 is SQVTM, CDR2 ANQGSEA. With 7 bases clipped from V and 4 bases from J, the junction kept 4 bases outside the gene matches. This CDR3 region has 13 residues.